Shown below are 2 T cell receptor beta chains from a single sample sequenced in a study of blood T cell repertoires in COVID-19. The method was immunoSEQ multiplex PCR; TCRdb's version includes in-frame clones alone and lacks a portion of them. The data contain around 150,000 clones, 85% of them singletons. Material: peripheral blood. Receptor source: a human donor with acute or convalescent COVID-19. The donor label of this sample is uncertain.

The chain joins TRBV9 to TRBJ1-4, with 7 bases matching TRBD1. J lost 8 bases, V lost 4 bases, and 11 bases had no gene match. CDR1 SGDLS and CDR2 YYNGEE come from the germline V gene. This CDR3 is built from 15 residues. The CDR3 is CASSLQTGIKEKLFF. The CDR3, as DNA: TGTGCCAGCAGCCTCCAGACAGGGATTAAAGAAAAACTGTTTTTT.

The V and J genes are TRBV4-2 and TRBJ1-6, with 7 nucleotides matching TRBD1. The germline V gene has CDR1 LGHNA and CDR2 YNFKEQ. This CDR3 has 14 residues. V dropped 4 bases and J dropped 5; count of bases not matched to a gene: 2. DNA for the CDR3: TGTGCCAGCAGCCGGGACAGAGATAATTCACCCCTCCACTTT. Translated: CASSRDRDNSPLHF.